This TCR beta chain was captured by sequencing in a study of blood T cell repertoires in COVID-19. Generated by immunoSEQ multiplex PCR, the TCRdb table keeps only in-frame clones and is missing some. The sample includes under 500,000 clones, 87% of them seen just once. This CDR3 region has 15 residues. CDR1 and CDR2 (germline): LNHDA, SQIVND (reference sequence). V was clipped by 5 bases and J by 0 bases, with 14 bases between them. The chain has TRBV19 and TRBJ2-7; maybe TRBD2 (5 bases). Sequencing used PBMCs or T cells enriched from blood (not recorded which). The receptor comes from a woman aged 18-30 years with acute COVID-19. This CDR3 reads CASSVGSSGSYEQYF. The CDR3 coding sequence is TGTGCCAGTAGTGTGGGTAGCAGCGGCTCCTACGAGCAGTACTTC.